This T cell receptor beta chain emerged from a study of T cell repertoires in cytomegalovirus infection. This CDR3 has 16 amino acids. Trimming took 0 bases from V and 0 from J, leaving 10 bases between them. Per the germline V gene, CDR1 is SGHVS and CDR2 is FQNEAQ. MiXCR was run by TCRdb on the reads, yielding one entry per CDR3 protein. Of some 700,000 distinct CDR3 sequences listed, roughly a third are singletons. This clonotype was found a few times. This chain links TRBV7-8 with TRBJ2-3; unclear D gene. Sequencing was done on a sample of PBMCs. The sequence was collected from a human donor in good health (CMV status not recorded). Some clones in this sample may be carry-over from other donors' samples. CDR3: CASSLAQATSTDTQYF. CDR3 DNA sequence: TGTGCCAGCAGCTTAGCGCAGGCTACTAGCACAGATACGCAGTATTTT.